The source of this T cell receptor (beta chain) is a study of lymphopenia after photon versus proton radiotherapy. About this clone itself: No antigen is known for it.

Germline CDR1 MNHNS, CDR2 SASEGT. This CDR3 is 13 amino acids long. V was shortened by 0 bases and J by 4 bases, with 7 bases between the two germline ends. Study-wide findings and caveats: After lymphocyte nadir, photon-treated repertoires showed oligoclonal expansion, especially CD8+ Temra. In patients who died, overall survival fell as post-nadir TCR diversity dropped more.

TCRdb keeps only in-frame clones here, not all; method: immunoSEQ multiplex PCR. The table lists 9,500 to 15,000 clones, more than 70% of them singletons. V is TRBV6-1 and J is TRBJ2-7; no clear D gene. This receptor was taken from a man aged 60 to 69 with pancreatic cancer. Sequences were derived from peripheral blood, sampled from a patient treated with proton-based radiotherapy. For the CDR3, the DNA is TGTGCCAGCAGTGAAGCCGGTCAGTACGAGCAGTACTTC. It specifies CASSEAGQYEQYF.